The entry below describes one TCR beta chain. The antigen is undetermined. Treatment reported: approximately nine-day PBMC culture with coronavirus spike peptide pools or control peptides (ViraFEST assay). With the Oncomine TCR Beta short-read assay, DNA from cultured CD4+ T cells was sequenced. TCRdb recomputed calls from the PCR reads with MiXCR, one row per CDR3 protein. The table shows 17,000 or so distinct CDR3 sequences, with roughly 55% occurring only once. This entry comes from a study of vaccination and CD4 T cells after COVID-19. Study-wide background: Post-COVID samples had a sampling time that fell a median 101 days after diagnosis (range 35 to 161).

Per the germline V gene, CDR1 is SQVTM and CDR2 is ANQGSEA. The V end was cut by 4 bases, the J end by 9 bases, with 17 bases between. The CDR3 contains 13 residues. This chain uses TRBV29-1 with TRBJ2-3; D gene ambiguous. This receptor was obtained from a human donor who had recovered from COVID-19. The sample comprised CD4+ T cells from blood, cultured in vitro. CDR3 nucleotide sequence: TGCAGCGTTGGTAGGGCCCTCACTTTGACGCAGTATTTT. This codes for CSVGRALTLTQYF.